The 27 T cell receptor beta chains below come from one sample, sequenced in a study of T-cell reconstitution after alpha-beta-depleted transplantation in children. The library targeted TCRbeta and was prepared with unique molecular identifiers. TCRdb itself ran the PCR reads through MiXCR, one entry per CDR3 protein. Among approximately 230,000 distinct CDR3 sequences listed, roughly a quarter were seen once. The source was PBMCs, mostly from graft donor cells, collected 360 days after TCRalphabeta/CD19-depleted stem cell transplant. These receptors all come from a female patient between 2 and 10 years old who had a stem cell transplant for congenital amegakaryocytic thrombocytopenia, so the T cells may come from the graft donor.

The chain has TRBV4-3 and TRBJ2-1; D possibly corresponds to TRBD2 (5 bases). V gave up 1 base and J gave up 3 bases, with 19 bases separating them. Germline values: CDR1 LGHNA, CDR2 YSLEER. This CDR3 comprises 18 residues. CDR3 amino acids: CASSQAPLRSGHYNEQFF. The DNA for the CDR3 is TGCGCCAGCAGCCAAGCTCCCCTAAGAAGCGGCCACTACAATGAGCAGTTCTTC.

This clonotype was seen only once. This chain links TRBV28 with TRBJ1-1, with D uncertain. Germline CDR1 is MDHEN and CDR2 is SYDVKM. The CDR3 totals 18 residues. V shed 2 bases and J shed 0 bases, with 19 bases lying between them. DNA for the CDR3: TGTGCCAGCAGTTTACTCCGGGCAGCACTCCTACTGAACACTGAAGCTTTCTTT. It encodes CASSLLRAALLLNTEAFF.

The J gene is TRBJ1-2, the V gene TRBV29-1; 12 bases fit TRBD1. The CDR3 extends over 15 amino acids. The V gene end was trimmed by 6 bases and the J gene end by 8 bases; junction bases not matched to a gene: 13. Looked up from germline, CDR1 is SQVTM and CDR2 is ANQGSEA. The DNA of the CDR3 is TGCAGCGTCGGGGCCGGGACAGGGGGCTCTCTAGGCTACACCTTC. It specifies CSVGAGTGGSLGYTF.

This clonotype was seen only a few times. The rearrangement links TRBV25-1 to TRBJ2-5, with TRBD1 identical over 9 bases. The CDR3 is 14 amino acids. The V gene's germline CDR1 is MGHDK and CDR2 SYGVNS. J lost 5 bases, V lost 5 bases, and 6 bases had no gene match. The CDR3 spells CASSKGQGWETQYF. The CDR3 DNA sequence: TGTGCCAGCAGTAAGGGACAGGGTTGGGAGACCCAGTACTTC.

This clonotype was observed many times. This chain links TRBV4-1 with TRBJ2-4; 9 nucleotides align to TRBD2. This CDR3 spans 17 amino acids. Germline lookup yields CDR1 MGHRA and CDR2 YSYEKL. V was clipped by 1 base and J by 7 bases; unmatched bases: 11. The CDR3 DNA reads TGCGCCAGCAGCCAAGCTTTAGCGGGAGTTTCCATCAACATTCAGTACTTC. Translated: CASSQALAGVSINIQYF.

The gene calls are TRBV7-9 and TRBJ2-1, with 11 bases fitting TRBD2. The CDR3 covers 15 residues. In germline, CDR1 is SEHNR, CDR2 FQNEAQ (reference sequence). V shed 5 bases and J 6 bases; nucleotides not matched to a gene: 6. The CDR3 bases are TGTGCCAGCAGCGCGGGACTAGCGGTAACCAATGAGCAGTTCTTC. This codes for CASSAGLAVTNEQFF.

The J gene is TRBJ2-1, the V gene TRBV11-2; D not resolved. CDR1 and CDR2 (germline): SGHAT, FQNNGV. CDR3 length: 13 residues. Trimming took 6 bases from V and 5 from J, leaving 11 bases between them. Here the CDR3 DNA reads TGTGCCAGCAGATACCCGAAAAACAATGAGCAGTTCTTC. It yields the protein CASRYPKNNEQFF.

This clonotype was counted between two and nine times. The J gene is TRBJ2-1, the V gene TRBV6-5; 8 bases agree with TRBD2. This CDR3 region has 17 residues. Germline CDR1 is MNHEY and CDR2 is SVGAGI. V dropped 2 bases and J dropped 5; count of bases not matched to a gene: 11. The CDR3 DNA reads TGTGCCAGCAGTTACGTAGCGGGGTACGATTTCAACAATGAGCAGTTCTTC. This gives the protein CASSYVAGYDFNNEQFF.

V is TRBV29-1 and J is TRBJ2-3, with a weak D call TRBD2 (6 bases). V dropped 8 bases and J dropped 0 bases, with 12 bases sitting between them. This CDR3 spans 13 amino acids. Germline lookup yields CDR1 SQVTM and CDR2 ANQGSEA. CDR3 in amino acids: CSTEGLSTDTQYF. DNA for the CDR3: TGCAGCACAGAAGGACTAAGCACAGATACGCAGTATTTT.

The chain is built from TRBV7-2 and TRBJ2-2, with D unclear. Germline lookup yields CDR1 SGHTA and CDR2 FQGNSA. V gave up 0 bases and J gave up 8 bases, with 10 bases separating them. The CDR3 has 14 residues. DNA for the CDR3: TGTGCCAGCAGCTTAGCCCGACTGGGGGGGGAGCTGTTTTTT. Protein product: CASSLARLGGELFF.

V usage is TRBV4-1 and J usage is TRBJ2-1, with D unresolved. CDR1 and CDR2 (germline): MGHRA, YSYEKL. CDR3 size: 14 residues. Trimming took off 0 bases at V and 8 bases at J, with 11 bases between the two ends. CDR3 residues: CASSQDYGVDEQFF. CDR3 sequence (DNA): TGCGCCAGCAGCCAAGATTACGGTGTGGATGAGCAGTTCTTC.

This clonotype was observed a handful of times. V usage is TRBV20-1 and J usage is TRBJ2-5, with 8 nucleotides matching TRBD2. This CDR3 contains 15 residues. The V segment lost 7 bases and the J segment 1 base; nucleotides outside the gene matches: 11. Germline loops: CDR1 DFQATT, CDR2 SNEGSKA (reference sequence). CDR3 loop: CSGQRPSGGQETQYF. The CDR3, as DNA: TGCAGTGGACAACGACCGAGCGGGGGCCAAGAGACCCAGTACTTC.

V usage is TRBV14 and J usage is TRBJ2-5; maybe TRBD1 (5 bases). V was pared by 5 bases and J by 3 bases, with 16 bases between. The CDR3 totals 15 residues. Germline loops: CDR1 SGHDN, CDR2 FVKESK. The CDR3, as DNA: TGTGCCAGCAGCTCAAGGATCGAGACAGAAGAGACCCAGTACTTC. Protein product: CASSSRIETEETQYF.

There are many counts of this clonotype. This chain connects TRBV28 to TRBJ2-3; D is undetermined. The germline CDR1 and CDR2 sequences are MDHEN and SYDVKM. Trimming left V 4 bases short and J 2 bases short, with 4 bases between. This CDR3 comprises 12 residues. The chain's CDR3 is CASSSLTDTQYF. The CDR3 nucleotides are TGTGCCAGCAGTTCCCTCACAGATACGCAGTATTTT.

Only a few counts were recorded for this clonotype. The gene calls are TRBV5-1 and TRBJ2-3; D gene uncertain. The CDR3 totals 14 residues. Germline CDR1 and CDR2: SGHRS and YFSETQ. Trimming stripped 0 bases from V and 2 bases from J, with 7 bases between. This chain's CDR3 is CASSLARTTDTQYF. In nucleotides, the CDR3 is TGCGCCAGCAGCTTGGCTCGCACCACAGATACGCAGTATTTT.

The J gene is TRBJ2-7, the V gene TRBV4-1; D might be TRBD2 (7 bases). V was pared by 4 bases and J by 6 bases, with 13 bases between. The CDR3 has 13 residues. Germline V gene data show CDR1 as MGHRA and CDR2 as YSYEKL. CDR3 region: CASSPPGGREQYF. The DNA for the CDR3 is TGCGCCAGCAGCCCCCCGGGGGGCCGCGAGCAGTACTTC.

This clonotype has a handful of counts. V and J are TRBV6-5 and TRBJ2-7, with D maybe TRBD1 (6 bases). The CDR3 runs 14 residues. V dropped 2 bases and J dropped 2 bases, with 10 bases sitting between them. Germline CDR1 reads MNHEY; CDR2 reads SVGAGI. In DNA form, the CDR3 reads TGTGCCAGCAGTTACAGAGGGGGACCCTACGAGCAGTACTTC. Translated: CASSYRGGPYEQYF.

The J gene is TRBJ2-3, the V gene TRBV2; 11 bases map to TRBD2. CDR1 and CDR2 from the germline V gene are SNHLY and FYNNEI. With 7 bases clipped from V and 4 bases from J, the junction kept 19 bases outside the gene matches. The CDR3 covers 19 residues. The CDR3 reads CASTESASGGLLVADTQYF. The CDR3, as DNA: TGTGCCAGCACCGAGAGCGCTAGCGGGGGGCTCCTCGTCGCAGATACGCAGTATTTT.

The sample holds a few counts of this clonotype. At one of its ends the junction is not consistent with the germline gene, which may arise from a read error. The rearrangement uses TRBV2 and TRBJ2-3; 11 bases agree with TRBD2. Germline-derived CDR1 and CDR2 are SNHLY and FYNNEI. The CDR3 has 12 residues. CDR3 nucleotide sequence: TGTGCCAGCAGTGAACGTAGACTAGCGGGGTTTTTT. Protein product: CASSERRLAGFF.

This clonotype was observed a handful of times. This sequence joins TRBV6-6 and TRBJ2-7; D is ambiguous. This CDR3 has 12 residues. The V end was cut by 6 bases, the J end by 2 bases, with 8 bases between. Germline loops: CDR1 MNHNY, CDR2 SVGAGI (reference sequence). This CDR3 is CASRTRTYEQYF. The DNA for the CDR3 is TGTGCCAGCAGAACAAGGACCTACGAGCAGTACTTC.

This clonotype was observed a handful of times. V usage is TRBV24-1 and J usage is TRBJ2-7; 8 nucleotides align to TRBD2. Germline V gene sequence: CDR1 KGHDR, CDR2 SFDVKD. The CDR3 has 16 amino acids. The junction had 8 bases not matched to a gene; V was cut back by 0 bases and J by 5 bases. The DNA for the CDR3 is TGTGCCACCAGTGATTTGACCGGGACTAGTACACACGAGCAGTACTTC. As protein: CATSDLTGTSTHEQYF.

The chain is built from TRBV10-3 and TRBJ2-5, with 12 bases fitting TRBD2. The germline V gene has CDR1 ENHRY and CDR2 SYGVKD. V lost 5 bases to trimming and J lost 5 bases; unmatched junction nucleotides: 9. This CDR3 region has 16 residues. CDR3 protein: CAISPGGLAGIETQYF. Here the CDR3 DNA reads TGTGCCATCAGTCCAGGTGGACTAGCGGGGATTGAGACCCAGTACTTC.

A word on this clonotype: This may be a read error, as it is one base from a much larger clone. The chain is built from TRBV11-1 and TRBJ2-7, with D possibly called TRBD1 or TRBD2 (6 bases each). The germline V gene has CDR1 SGHAT and CDR2 FQDESV (reference sequence). The CDR3 runs to 14 residues. CDR3 nucleotide sequence: TGTTCCAGCAGCCCTGACGGAGGGGGCTACGAGCAGTACTTC. Its protein product is CSSSPDGGGYEQYF.

Comment on this clonotype: A much larger clone lies a single base off, so this may be a read error. The chain couples TRBV29-1 to TRBJ1-1, with D tentatively TRBD1 (6 bases). The CDR3 extends over 13 amino acids. Germline V gene lookup returns CDR1 SQVTM and CDR2 ANQGSEA. V dropped 7 bases and J dropped 5 bases, with 17 bases sitting between them. For the CDR3, the DNA is TGCAGCGGGCTACGGTTACAGGGAACTGAAGCTTTCTTT. It yields the protein CSGLRLQGTEAFF.

This clonotype was detected a few times. This chain connects TRBV3-1 to TRBJ2-7; 10 bases match TRBD2. Per the germline V gene, CDR1 is LGHDT and CDR2 is YNNKEL (reference sequence). The CDR3 runs 17 residues. V lost 0 bases and J lost 2; bases outside the gene matches: 7. The CDR3 DNA sequence: TGTGCCAGCAGCCAAGATCCCCTAGCGGGAGTCCCCTACGAGCAGTACTTC. Its protein product is CASSQDPLAGVPYEQYF.

The genes are TRBV12-3 or TRBV12-4 and TRBJ1-2; 7 nucleotides agree with TRBD1. Trimming removed 9 bases from V and 2 bases from J; junction bases left unmatched: 6. This CDR3 has 13 residues. DNA of the CDR3: TGTGCCAGAAGTAAGACAGGGAACTATGGCTACACCTTC. It translates to CARSKTGNYGYTF.

In this sample, this clonotype turned up a few times. V is TRBV20-1 and J is TRBJ1-6, with TRBD1 identical over 7 bases. From germline, CDR1 is DFQATT and CDR2 SNEGSKA (reference sequence). The CDR3 spans 16 residues. V was clipped by 3 bases and J by 6 bases; unmatched bases: 11. The CDR3 DNA reads as TGCAGTGCTAGGCCCAGACAGGGACCGGCTAATTCACCCCTCCACTTT. Protein product: CSARPRQGPANSPLHF.